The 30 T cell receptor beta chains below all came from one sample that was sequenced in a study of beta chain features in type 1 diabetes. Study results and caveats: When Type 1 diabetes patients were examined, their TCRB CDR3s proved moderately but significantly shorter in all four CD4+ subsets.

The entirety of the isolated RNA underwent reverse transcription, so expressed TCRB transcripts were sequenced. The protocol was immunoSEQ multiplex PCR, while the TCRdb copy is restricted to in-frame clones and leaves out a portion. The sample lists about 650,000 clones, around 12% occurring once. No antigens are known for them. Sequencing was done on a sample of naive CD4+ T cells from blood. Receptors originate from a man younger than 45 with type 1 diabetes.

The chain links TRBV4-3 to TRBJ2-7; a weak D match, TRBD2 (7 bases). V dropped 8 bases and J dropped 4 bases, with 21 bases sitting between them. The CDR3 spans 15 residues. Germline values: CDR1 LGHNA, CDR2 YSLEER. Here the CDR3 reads CASAPQGGGQYEQYF. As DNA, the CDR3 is TGCGCCAGCGCCCCCCAGGGCGGGGGCCAGTACGAGCAGTACTTC.

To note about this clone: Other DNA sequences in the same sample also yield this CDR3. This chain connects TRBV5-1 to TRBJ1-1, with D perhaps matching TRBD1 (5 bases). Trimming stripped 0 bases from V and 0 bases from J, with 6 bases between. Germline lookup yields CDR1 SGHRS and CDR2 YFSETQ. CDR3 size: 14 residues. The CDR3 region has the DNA TGCGCCAGCAGCTTGGACAGGCTGAACACTGAAGCTTTCTTT. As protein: CASSLDRLNTEAFF.

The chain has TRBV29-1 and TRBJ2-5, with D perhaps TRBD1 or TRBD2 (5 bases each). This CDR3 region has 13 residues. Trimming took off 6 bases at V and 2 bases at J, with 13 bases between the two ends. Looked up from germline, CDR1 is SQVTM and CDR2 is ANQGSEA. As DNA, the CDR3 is TGCAGCGTGGCCCCGGGACGGCAAGAGACCCAGTACTTC. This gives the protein CSVAPGRQETQYF.

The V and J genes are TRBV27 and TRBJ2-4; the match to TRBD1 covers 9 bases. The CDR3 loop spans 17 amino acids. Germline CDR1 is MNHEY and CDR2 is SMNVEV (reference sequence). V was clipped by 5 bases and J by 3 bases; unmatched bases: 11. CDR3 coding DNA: TGTGCCAGCAGTCCAATCCGGGACAGGGAAGGCAAAAACATTCAGTACTTC. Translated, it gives CASSPIRDREGKNIQYF.

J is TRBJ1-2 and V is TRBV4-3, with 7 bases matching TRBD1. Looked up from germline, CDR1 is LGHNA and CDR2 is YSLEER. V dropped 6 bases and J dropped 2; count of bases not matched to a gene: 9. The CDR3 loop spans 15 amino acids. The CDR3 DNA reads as TGCGCCAGCAGTCTTCTGGGACAGACCAACTATGGCTACACCTTC. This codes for CASSLLGQTNYGYTF.

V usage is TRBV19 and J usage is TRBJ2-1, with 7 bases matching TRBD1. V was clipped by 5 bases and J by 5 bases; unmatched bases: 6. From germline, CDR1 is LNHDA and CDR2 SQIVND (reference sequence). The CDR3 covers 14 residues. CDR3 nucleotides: TGTGCCAGTAGTTCCGGGACAGCCAACAATGAGCAGTTCTTC. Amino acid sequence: CASSSGTANNEQFF.

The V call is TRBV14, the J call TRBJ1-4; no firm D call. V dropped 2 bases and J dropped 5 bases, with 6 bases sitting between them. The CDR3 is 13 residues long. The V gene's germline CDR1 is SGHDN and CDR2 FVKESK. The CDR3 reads CASSQQLNEKLFF. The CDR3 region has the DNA TGTGCCAGCAGCCAACAGTTAAATGAAAAACTGTTTTTT.

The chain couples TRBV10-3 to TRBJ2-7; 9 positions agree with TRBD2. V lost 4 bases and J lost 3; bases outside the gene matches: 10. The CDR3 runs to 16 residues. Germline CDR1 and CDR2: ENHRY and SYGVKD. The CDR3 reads CAISGLRTSDLYEQYF. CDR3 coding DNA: TGTGCCATCAGTGGACTACGGACTAGCGATCTCTACGAGCAGTACTTC.

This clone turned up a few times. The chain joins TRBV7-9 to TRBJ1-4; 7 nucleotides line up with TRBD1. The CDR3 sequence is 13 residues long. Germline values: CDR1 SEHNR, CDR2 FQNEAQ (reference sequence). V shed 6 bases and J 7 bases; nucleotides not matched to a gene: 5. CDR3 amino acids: CASRTGPGEKLFF. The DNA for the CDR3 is TGTGCCAGCAGGACAGGGCCAGGTGAAAAACTGTTTTTT.

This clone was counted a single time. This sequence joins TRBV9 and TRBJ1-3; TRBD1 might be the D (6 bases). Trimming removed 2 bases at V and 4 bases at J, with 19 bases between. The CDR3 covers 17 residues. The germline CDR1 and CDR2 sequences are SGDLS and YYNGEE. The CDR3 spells CASSVEYTGFSGNTIYF. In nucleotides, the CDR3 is TGTGCCAGCAGCGTCGAGTACACAGGGTTCTCAGGAAACACCATATATTTT.

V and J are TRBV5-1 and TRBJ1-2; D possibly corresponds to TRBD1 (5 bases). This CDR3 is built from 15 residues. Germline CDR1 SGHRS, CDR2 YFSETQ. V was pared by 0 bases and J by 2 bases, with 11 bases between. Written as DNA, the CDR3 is TGCGCCAGCAGCTTGGGGAGGGACGGAAACTATGGCTACACCTTC. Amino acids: CASSLGRDGNYGYTF.

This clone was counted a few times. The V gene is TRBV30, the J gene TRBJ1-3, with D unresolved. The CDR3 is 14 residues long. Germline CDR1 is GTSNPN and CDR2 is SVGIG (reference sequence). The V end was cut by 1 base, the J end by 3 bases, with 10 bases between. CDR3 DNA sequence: TGTGCCTGGAGTGACGCCAGGCATGGAAACACCATATATTTT. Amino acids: CAWSDARHGNTIYF.

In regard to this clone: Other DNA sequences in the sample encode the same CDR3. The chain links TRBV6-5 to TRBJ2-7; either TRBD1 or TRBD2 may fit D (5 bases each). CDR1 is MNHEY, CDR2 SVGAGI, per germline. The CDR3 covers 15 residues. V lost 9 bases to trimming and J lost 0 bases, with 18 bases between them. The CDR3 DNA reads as TGTGCCAGTAGTCTCTCCGGGACGGTCTCCTACGAGCAGTACTTC. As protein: CASSLSGTVSYEQYF.

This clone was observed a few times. CDR3: CSVLRTSGGLLLSSYNEQFF. The CDR3 DNA reads as TGCAGCGTTCTCCGGACTAGCGGGGGGCTTTTGCTAAGCTCCTACAATGAGCAGTTCTTC. The chain combines TRBV29-1 with TRBJ2-1; 14 bases are a match to TRBD2. This CDR3 has 20 residues. Per germline, CDR1 SQVTM and CDR2 ANQGSEA. Germline trimming cut 5 bases from V and 0 bases from J; bases unmatched to any gene: 15.

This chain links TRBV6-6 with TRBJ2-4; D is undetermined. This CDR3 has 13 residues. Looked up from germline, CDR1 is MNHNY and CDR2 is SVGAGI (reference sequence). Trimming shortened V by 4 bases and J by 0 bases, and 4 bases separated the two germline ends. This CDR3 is CASSLSAKNIQYF. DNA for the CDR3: TGTGCCAGCAGTTTGTCAGCCAAAAACATTCAGTACTTC.

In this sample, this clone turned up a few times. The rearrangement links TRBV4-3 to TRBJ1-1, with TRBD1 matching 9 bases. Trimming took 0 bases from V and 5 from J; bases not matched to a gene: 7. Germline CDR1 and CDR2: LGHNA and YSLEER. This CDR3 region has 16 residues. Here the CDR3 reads CASSQDTDRGWTEAFF. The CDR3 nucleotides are TGCGCCAGCAGCCAAGATACCGACAGGGGGTGGACTGAAGCTTTCTTT.

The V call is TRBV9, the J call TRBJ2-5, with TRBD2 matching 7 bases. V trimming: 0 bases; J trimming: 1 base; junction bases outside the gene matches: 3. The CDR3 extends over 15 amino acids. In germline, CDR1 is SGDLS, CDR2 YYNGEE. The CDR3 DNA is TGTGCCAGCAGCGTAGCCCCGGGAGGCCAAGAGACCCAGTACTTC. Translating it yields CASSVAPGGQETQYF.

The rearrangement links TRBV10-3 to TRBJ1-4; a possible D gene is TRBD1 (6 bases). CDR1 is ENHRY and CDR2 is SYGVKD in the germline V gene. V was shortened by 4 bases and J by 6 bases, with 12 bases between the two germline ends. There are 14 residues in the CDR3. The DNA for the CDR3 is TGTGCCATCAGTGGGGGGGCTTCAGATGAAAAACTGTTTTTT. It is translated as CAISGGASDEKLFF.

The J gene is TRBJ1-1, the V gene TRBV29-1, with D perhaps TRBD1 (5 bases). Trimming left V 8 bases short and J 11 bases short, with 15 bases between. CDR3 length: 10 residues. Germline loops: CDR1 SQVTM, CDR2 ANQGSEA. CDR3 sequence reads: CSTQVAGAFF. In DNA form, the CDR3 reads TGCAGCACACAGGTGGCGGGCGCTTTCTTT.

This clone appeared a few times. CDR3 sequence (DNA): TGTGCCTGCTCCCGGGGCTTCAATCAGCCCCAGCATTTT. Translated: CACSRGFNQPQHF. The V and J genes are TRBV30 and TRBJ1-5; tentatively, D is TRBD1 (5 bases). This CDR3 spans 13 amino acids. V was pared by 6 bases and J by 3 bases, with 12 bases between. The germline V gene has CDR1 GTSNPN and CDR2 SVGIG (reference sequence).

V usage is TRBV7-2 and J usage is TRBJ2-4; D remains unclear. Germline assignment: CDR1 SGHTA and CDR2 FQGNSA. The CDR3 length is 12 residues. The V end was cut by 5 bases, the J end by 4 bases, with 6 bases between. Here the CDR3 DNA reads TGTGCCAGCAGCGCCCTGAAAAACATTCAGTACTTC. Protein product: CASSALKNIQYF.

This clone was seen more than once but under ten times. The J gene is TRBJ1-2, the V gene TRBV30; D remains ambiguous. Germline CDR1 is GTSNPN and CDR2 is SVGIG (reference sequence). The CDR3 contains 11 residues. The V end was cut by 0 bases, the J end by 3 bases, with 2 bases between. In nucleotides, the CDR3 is TGTGCCTGGAGTGTGCACTATGGCTACACCTTC. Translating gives CAWSVHYGYTF.

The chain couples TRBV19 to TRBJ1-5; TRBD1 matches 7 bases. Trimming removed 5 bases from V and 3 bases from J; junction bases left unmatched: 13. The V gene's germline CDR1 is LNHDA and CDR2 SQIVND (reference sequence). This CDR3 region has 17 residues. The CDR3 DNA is TGTGCCAGTAGTCCCCAGGTTGAGGGGGCAAACAATCAGCCCCAGCATTTT. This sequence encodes CASSPQVEGANNQPQHF.

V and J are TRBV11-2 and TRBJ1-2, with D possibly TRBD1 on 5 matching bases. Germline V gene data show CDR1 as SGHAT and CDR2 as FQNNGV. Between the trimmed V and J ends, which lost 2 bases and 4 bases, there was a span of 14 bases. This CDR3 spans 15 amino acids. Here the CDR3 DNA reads TGTGCCAGCAGCTTAAGTGAGGGGAGAGGCTATGGCTACACCTTC. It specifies CASSLSEGRGYGYTF.

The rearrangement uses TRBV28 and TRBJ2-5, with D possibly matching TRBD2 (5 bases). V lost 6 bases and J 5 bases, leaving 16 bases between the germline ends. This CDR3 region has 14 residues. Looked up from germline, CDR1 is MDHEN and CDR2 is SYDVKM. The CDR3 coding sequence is TGTGCCAGCAGCCTAACTAGTGCGGGCGAGACCCAGTACTTC. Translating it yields CASSLTSAGETQYF.

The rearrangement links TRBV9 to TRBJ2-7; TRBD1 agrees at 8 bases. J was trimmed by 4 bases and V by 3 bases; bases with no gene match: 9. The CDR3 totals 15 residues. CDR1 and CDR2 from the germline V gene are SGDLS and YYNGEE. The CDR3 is CASSASGGRVYEQYF. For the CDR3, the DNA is TGTGCCAGCAGCGCTTCAGGGGGCCGGGTGTACGAGCAGTACTTC.

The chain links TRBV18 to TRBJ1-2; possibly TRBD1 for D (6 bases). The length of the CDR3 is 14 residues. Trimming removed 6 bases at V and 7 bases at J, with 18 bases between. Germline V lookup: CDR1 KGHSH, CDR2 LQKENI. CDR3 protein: CASSPSTGHFGYTF. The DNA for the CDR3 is TGTGCCAGCTCTCCGAGTACGGGACATTTTGGCTACACCTTC.

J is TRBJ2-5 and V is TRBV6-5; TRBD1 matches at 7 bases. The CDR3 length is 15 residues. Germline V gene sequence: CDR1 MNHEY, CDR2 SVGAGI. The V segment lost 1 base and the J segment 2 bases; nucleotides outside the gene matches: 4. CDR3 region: CASSYLQDRQETQYF. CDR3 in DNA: TGTGCCAGCAGTTACTTACAGGACAGGCAAGAGACCCAGTACTTC.

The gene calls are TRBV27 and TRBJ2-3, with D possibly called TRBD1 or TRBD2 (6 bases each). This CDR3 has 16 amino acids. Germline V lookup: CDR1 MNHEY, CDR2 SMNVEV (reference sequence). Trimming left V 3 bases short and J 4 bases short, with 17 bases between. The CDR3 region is CASSLGAGRYPDTQYF. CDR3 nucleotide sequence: TGTGCCAGCAGTTTGGGGGCAGGGAGGTACCCAGATACGCAGTATTTT.

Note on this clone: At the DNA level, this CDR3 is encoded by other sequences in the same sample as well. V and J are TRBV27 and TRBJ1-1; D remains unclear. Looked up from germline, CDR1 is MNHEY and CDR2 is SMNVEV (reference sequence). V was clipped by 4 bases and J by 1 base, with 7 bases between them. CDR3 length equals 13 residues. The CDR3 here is CASSSPGNTEAFF. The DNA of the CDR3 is TGTGCCAGCAGTTCTCCTGGGAACACTGAAGCTTTCTTT.